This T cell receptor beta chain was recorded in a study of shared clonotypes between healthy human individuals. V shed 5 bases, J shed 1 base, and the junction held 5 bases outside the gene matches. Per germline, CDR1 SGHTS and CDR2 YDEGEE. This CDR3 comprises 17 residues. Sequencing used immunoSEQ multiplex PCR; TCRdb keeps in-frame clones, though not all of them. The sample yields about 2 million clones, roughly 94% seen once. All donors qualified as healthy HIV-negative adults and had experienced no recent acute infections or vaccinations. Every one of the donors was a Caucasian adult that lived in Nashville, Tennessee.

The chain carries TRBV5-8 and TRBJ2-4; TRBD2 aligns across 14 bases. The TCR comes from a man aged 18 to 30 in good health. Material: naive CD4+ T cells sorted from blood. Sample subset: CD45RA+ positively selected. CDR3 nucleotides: TGTGCCAGCAGTGGACTAGCGGGAGGAGAGGCCAAAAACATTCAGTACTTC. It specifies CASSGLAGGEAKNIQYF. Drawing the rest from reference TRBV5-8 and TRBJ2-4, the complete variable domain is EAGVTQSPTHLIKTRGQQATLRCSPISGHTSVYWYQQALGLGLQFLLWYDEGEERNRGNFPPRFSGRQFPNYSSELNVNALELEDSALYLCASSGLAGGEAKNIQYFGAGTRLSVL.